This T cell receptor beta chain emerged from a study of T-cell reconstitution after alpha-beta-depleted transplantation in children. This clonotype was recorded many times. The antigen remains undetermined. As it was prepared, the TCRbeta library received unique molecular identifiers. Via MiXCR, TCRdb re-called the PCR reads, giving one row per CDR3 protein. The table shows 130,000 or so distinct CDR3 sequences, with around 9.8% occurring only once. Study-wide findings and caveats: Once a year had passed after transplant, T-cell counts and diversity came mostly from newly produced T cells. There were some patients whose high TCRbeta diversity at day 60 came from surviving recipient T cells and thymic progenitors. Expanded clones from the graft, numbering several hundred, reportedly supplied alpha-beta T cells about two months after transplant.

The ends lost 2 bases at V and 0 bases at J; junction bases unmatched: 3. CDR1 is ENHRY, CDR2 SYGVKD, per germline. The CDR3 has 17 amino acids. The chain has TRBV10-3 and TRBJ1-5; the match to TRBD1 covers 11 bases. Sequencing was performed on PBMCs, mostly from graft donor cells, taken 180 days after TCRalphabeta/CD19-depleted stem cell transplant. This receptor was obtained from a girl under three years old who had a stem cell transplant for combined immunodeficiency, so the T cells may come from the graft donor. CDR3 DNA sequence: TGTGCCATCAGTGAGGGGGACAGGGGGTATAGCAATCAGCCCCAGCATTTT. Its protein is CAISEGDRGYSNQPQHF.